This passage covers 2 T cell receptor beta chains from one sample sequenced in a study of CD8 T cells in ankylosing spondylitis. MiXCR, applied by TCRdb to the 5' RACE reads, yields one record per CDR3 protein. The sample has roughly 260,000 distinct CDR3 sequences, 15% to 25% seen once. The sequenced sample was blood, either unsorted or a sorted T cell fraction (not recorded which). Every receptor here comes from a male donor with ankylosing spondylitis or in good health (not recorded which).

This clonotype was counted between two and nine times. V and J are TRBV5-1 and TRBJ2-2; D might be TRBD2 (6 bases). V was clipped by 4 bases and J by 5 bases, with 30 bases between them. The CDR3 has 20 amino acids. Per germline, CDR1 SGHRS and CDR2 YFSETQ. The DNA for the CDR3 is TGCGCCAGCAGCCCGGAGGCCCTTAGCGGTCTCATGAGAGGAACCGGGGAGCTGTTTTTT. Protein: CASSPEALSGLMRGTGELFF.

This clonotype was seen only a few times. The rearrangement joins TRBV5-1 to TRBJ2-1; 9 positions match TRBD2. V shed 0 bases, J shed 7 bases, and the junction held 11 bases outside the gene matches. The CDR3 sequence is 17 residues long. The V gene's germline CDR1 is SGHRS and CDR2 YFSETQ. CDR3 protein: CASSLGGVAGGLNEQFF. The CDR3 nucleotides are TGCGCCAGCAGCTTGGGCGGCGTCGCGGGAGGGTTAAATGAGCAGTTCTTC.